This record covers a single TCR beta chain. Its antigen remains unknown. PCR employed 60 Vbeta and 13 Jbeta primers. Here immunoSEQ multiplex PCR was the method, and the copy in TCRdb shows in-frame clones only, minus some. The sample yields about 140,000 clones, about 80% seen once. Donors sampled were nominally healthy, though unrecorded immune exposures were likely. These data come from a study of cytomegalovirus exposure and HLA in healthy donors. The CDR3 has 13 residues. Germline V lookup: CDR1 WNHNN, CDR2 SYGVQD (reference sequence). Trimming cost V 6 bases and J 4 bases; bases outside gene matches: 3. Overall study findings and caveats: Most CMV-associated TCR beta chains appeared HLA-restricted in a later analysis. Associated with HLA alleles at 0.05 false discovery rate in a later analysis were some 16,000 TCR beta sequences. Analysis was carried out at a later point, and it linked a missense DCLRE1C variant to TCR beta V- and J-gene trimming.

The clonotype comes from a middle-aged man in good health and CMV-seronegative. This chain connects TRBV10-1 to TRBJ2-3; 8 nucleotides align to TRBD1. What was sequenced was PBMCs. The CDR3 DNA is TGCGCCAGCAGAAGGACAGGGCCAGATACGCAGTATTTT. Protein sequence: CASRRTGPDTQYF.